These 18 T cell receptor beta chains originate from one sample sequenced in a study of blood T cell repertoires in COVID-19. Sequencing used immunoSEQ multiplex PCR; TCRdb keeps in-frame clones, though not all of them. The sample lists 150,000 to 200,000 clones; around nine tenths were seen once. The sequencing sample was made of peripheral blood. Source of these receptors: a young man with active or convalescent COVID-19.

The CDR3 spells CASSLWSGDYGYTF. CDR3 DNA: TGTGCCAGCAGTTTATGGAGCGGGGACTATGGCTACACCTTC. The V and J genes are TRBV28 and TRBJ1-2; D is unresolved. CDR1 is MDHEN, CDR2 SYDVKM, per germline. This CDR3 comprises 14 residues. The germline V and J ends were trimmed by 0 bases and 3 bases, with 8 bases remaining between them.

The chain recombines TRBV5-1 with TRBJ2-3; no reliable D call. CDR3 size: 15 residues. Between the trimmed V and J ends, which lost 0 bases and 3 bases, there was a span of 11 bases. The germline gives CDR1 SGHRS, CDR2 YFSETQ. The CDR3 sequence: CASSLARFATDTQYF. The CDR3 bases are TGCGCCAGCAGCTTGGCCCGATTCGCGACAGATACGCAGTATTTT. The full variable domain, its missing parts supplied by reference TRBV5-1 and TRBJ2-3, is KAGVTQTPRYLIKTRGQQVTLSCSPISGHRSVSWYQQTPGQGLQFLFEYFSETQRNKGNFPGRFSGRQFSNSRSEMNVSTLELGDSALYLCASSLARFATDTQYFGPGTRLTVL.

The chain carries TRBV5-1 and TRBJ2-3, with D perhaps matching TRBD1 (5 bases). This CDR3 contains 12 residues. Deletions cut 3 bases from V and 3 bases from J, with 5 bases between. CDR1 is SGHRS and CDR2 is YFSETQ in the germline V gene. The CDR3: CASSSGTDTQYF. CDR3 nucleotides: TGCGCCAGCAGCTCAGGGACAGATACGCAGTATTTT.

The genes are TRBV6-2 or TRBV6-3 and TRBJ1-1; no definite D call. CDR1 and CDR2 (germline): MNHEY, SVGEGT. CDR3 length: 15 amino acids. V shed 0 bases and J shed 6 bases, with 14 bases lying between them. CDR3 loop: CASSYSGLASAEAFF. DNA of the CDR3: TGTGCCAGCAGTTACTCGGGCCTCGCTTCCGCTGAAGCTTTCTTT.

The rearrangement uses TRBV5-1 and TRBJ2-5; a weak D match, TRBD1 (7 bases). V lost 4 bases and J 3 bases, leaving 16 bases between the germline ends. Germline CDR1 is SGHRS and CDR2 is YFSETQ. CDR3 length: 15 amino acids. In nucleotides, the CDR3 is TGCGCCAGCAGCCCGGGGGTTCAGGGGGAAGAGACCCAGTACTTC. Protein: CASSPGVQGEETQYF.

This clone was found a few times. This CDR3 reads CASSIRDRGPYGYTF. CDR3 DNA: TGTGCCAGCAGCATCCGGGACAGGGGCCCCTATGGCTACACCTTC. The V call is TRBV7-2, the J call TRBJ1-2, with TRBD1 matching over 10 bases. CDR3 length: 15 residues. Trimming cost V 5 bases and J 4 bases; bases outside gene matches: 7. Germline CDR1 and CDR2: SGHTA and FQGNSA.

The count of this clone is one. The V and J genes are TRBV27 and TRBJ1-5; 7 bases match TRBD1. V lost 4 bases to trimming and J lost 2 bases; unmatched junction nucleotides: 5. The germline V gene encodes CDR1 MNHEY and CDR2 SMNVEV (reference sequence). This CDR3 spans 15 amino acids. The CDR3 here is CASSSTGTGNQPQHF. DNA for the CDR3: TGTGCCAGCAGTTCTACCGGGACAGGCAATCAGCCCCAGCATTTT.

V is TRBV6-1 and J is TRBJ2-1; D possibly corresponds to TRBD1 (5 bases). The germline gives CDR1 MNHNS, CDR2 SASEGT. The V end was cut by 1 base, the J end by 5 bases, with 12 bases between. The CDR3 sequence is 15 residues long. The CDR3, as DNA: TGTGCCAGCAGTGAAGGTGCAGGGCAGGACAATGAGCAGTTCTTC. This codes for CASSEGAGQDNEQFF.

The V gene is TRBV10-3, the J gene TRBJ2-3; TRBD1 matches 10 bases. Trimming cost V 4 bases and J 1 base; bases outside gene matches: 11. There are 18 residues in the CDR3. Germline loops: CDR1 ENHRY, CDR2 SYGVKD. CDR3 coding DNA: TGTGCCATCAGTGGACAGGGGGCCTCCTTCCTTGGCACAGATACGCAGTATTTT. Its protein is CAISGQGASFLGTDTQYF.

This clone was recorded once. The gene calls are TRBV7-8 and TRBJ2-2; D is perhaps TRBD1 (7 bases). V gave up 4 bases and J gave up 6 bases, with 15 bases separating them. The CDR3 has 15 amino acids. Germline CDR1 reads SGHVS; CDR2 reads FQNEAQ. Here the CDR3 DNA reads TGTGCCAGCAGCTCGAGGGCAGGGGGGTCCGGGGAGCTGTTTTTT. Amino acids: CASSSRAGGSGELFF.

The chain couples TRBV28 to TRBJ1-4, with 8 bases fitting TRBD1. Germline loops: CDR1 MDHEN, CDR2 SYDVKM. The CDR3 is made up of 14 amino acids. Unmatched junction bases numbered 12, after V lost 10 bases and J lost 8 bases. The CDR3 is CAIASGGLREKLFF. DNA for the CDR3: TGTGCCATCGCCTCAGGGGGCTTGAGGGAAAAACTGTTTTTT. The full variable domain, in which reference TRBV28 and TRBJ1-4 provide the parts outside the CDR3, is DVKVTQSSRYLVKRTGEKVFLECVQDMDHENMFWYRQDPGLGLRLIYFSYDVKMKEKGDIPEGYSVSREKKERFSLILESASTNQTSMYLCAIASGGLREKLFFGSGTQLSVL.

The V and J genes are TRBV21-1 and TRBJ2-7; the table assigns TRBD1, which was not confirmed against the DNA. TRBV21-1 is a pseudogene. The CDR3 covers 16 residues. The CDR3 sequence: CASSKGGRVHSYEQYV. The CDR3 nucleotides are TGTGCCAGCAGCAAAGGGGGCAGGGTCCACTCCTACGAGCAGTACGTC.

This clone was recorded a few times. V and J are TRBV5-1 and TRBJ2-5; D not resolved. The V end was cut by 1 base, the J end by 2 bases, with 6 bases between. The V gene's germline CDR1 is SGHRS and CDR2 YFSETQ. This CDR3 is 13 amino acids long. CDR3 in DNA: TGCGCCAGCAGCTTGAATACTCAAGAGACCCAGTACTTC. As protein: CASSLNTQETQYF.

V usage is TRBV12-3 or TRBV12-4 and J usage is TRBJ2-7; tentatively, D is TRBD2 (7 bases). There are 13 residues in the CDR3. The germline V and J ends were trimmed by 6 bases and 3 bases, with 12 bases remaining between them. The CDR3 nucleotides read TGTGCCAGCAGAGACGGGGGGCGCTACGAGCAGTACTTC. It translates to CASRDGGRYEQYF.

The sample holds a few counts of this clone. The chain couples TRBV7-2 to TRBJ1-5, with D perhaps TRBD1 (5 bases). The CDR3 consists of 14 residues. V lost 3 bases and J 6 bases, leaving 12 bases between the germline ends. Germline CDR1 and CDR2: SGHTA and FQGNSA. CDR3 nucleotides: TGTGCCAGCAGCTTTCAGGGTTTCGGTCAGCCCCAGCATTTT. Its translation: CASSFQGFGQPQHF.

The CDR3 DNA reads TGCAGCGTTGGTCCGGATGGCTACACCTTC. Protein product: CSVGPDGYTF. The rearrangement links TRBV29-1 to TRBJ1-2, with D uncertain. Germline CDR1 SQVTM, CDR2 ANQGSEA. The V end was cut by 4 bases, the J end by 6 bases, with 6 bases between. The length of the CDR3 is 10 residues.

V and J are TRBV19 and TRBJ1-5; 8 nucleotides agree with TRBD1. Germline loops: CDR1 LNHDA, CDR2 SQIVND (reference sequence). There are 17 residues in the CDR3. V trimming: 5 bases; J trimming: 2 bases; junction bases outside the gene matches: 11. The CDR3 is CASSAQTGEKRNQPQHF. Here the CDR3 DNA reads TGTGCCAGTAGTGCCCAGACAGGGGAAAAGCGCAATCAGCCCCAGCATTTT.

The chain recombines TRBV10-2 with TRBJ1-6, with TRBD1 as a possible D gene (5 bases). The CDR3 is made up of 17 amino acids. V lost 4 bases, J lost 8 bases, and 21 bases lay in between. CDR1 and CDR2 from the germline V gene are WSHSY and SAAADI. CDR3 bases: TGCGCCAGCAGTGGTGGGAGGGGCGTGAGGTCGGATTCACCCCTCCACTTT. Translating gives CASSGGRGVRSDSPLHF.